The 16 T cell receptor beta chains below were found in one sample sequenced in a study of a mutant IDH1 vaccine in newly diagnosed glioma (TCRdb year 2021). Library preparation was by the immunoSEQ multiplex PCR assay. What TCRdb holds here is the immuneACCESS table cut down to in-frame rearrangements. Part of the clones is not present; checked against another copy, under half of the missing clones reflect an unresolved V gene, and the others are unexplained. The sample table records some 120,000 clones; around three quarters of these occur just once. The ten largest make up about 5.5% of the sample. According to the study, the label for this sample's time point signals: week 11, during vaccination. Every vaccine dose consisted of 300 ug of a 20-mer mutant IDH1 peptide in Montanide, administered subcutaneously together with topical imiquimod. These TCRs' antigens remain unknown. Material: PBMCs, obtained from a glioma patient whose treatment included an IDH1 peptide vaccine. The receptors come from a man between 40 and 49 years old with glioma.

The chain joins TRBV5-1 to TRBJ2-4; 9 nucleotides line up with TRBD2. CDR3 size: 19 residues. With V trimmed by 0 bases and J by 0 bases, 10 bases remained unmatched. Germline V gene data show CDR1 as SGHRS and CDR2 as YFSETQ. The CDR3 nucleotides read TGCGCCAGCAGCTTGGGGCCCTTTCTAGCGGGGTTAGCCAAAAACATTCAGTACTTC. Protein product: CASSLGPFLAGLAKNIQYF.

This clone was counted only a few times. The rearrangement links TRBV15 to TRBJ1-5, with 8 bases matching TRBD1. The germline V gene has CDR1 LNHNV and CDR2 YYDKDF (reference sequence). V lost 1 base to trimming and J lost 5 bases; unmatched junction nucleotides: 10. The length of the CDR3 is 17 residues. CDR3 region: CATSRALGQGPYQPQHF. The CDR3 coding sequence is TGTGCCACCAGCAGAGCCCTAGGACAGGGCCCCTATCAGCCCCAGCATTTT.

The chain links TRBV7-2 to TRBJ2-5, with 10 positions matching TRBD2. The CDR3 covers 19 residues. Germline V lookup: CDR1 SGHTA, CDR2 FQGNSA. The V and J ends lost 1 base and 0 bases, in that order; junction bases with no gene match: 11. CDR3 protein: CASSLGGLAGAQYQETQYF. The CDR3 DNA reads as TGTGCCAGCAGCTTAGGGGGCCTAGCGGGGGCGCAGTACCAAGAGACCCAGTACTTC.

The V and J genes are TRBV18 and TRBJ2-5, with D maybe TRBD2 (6 bases). Germline V CDR1 and CDR2: KGHSH, LQKENI. This CDR3 is 14 amino acids long. Trimming pared 6 bases from V and 4 bases from J, leaving 15 bases between. DNA of the CDR3: TGTGCCAGCTCCCCGCGGGAAAAGGGAGAGACCCAGTACTTC. Translated, it gives CASSPREKGETQYF.

The V call is TRBV7-2, the J call TRBJ2-1; 7 nucleotides line up with TRBD2. Germline lookup yields CDR1 SGHTA and CDR2 FQGNSA. This CDR3 spans 17 amino acids. The J segment lost 8 bases and the V segment lost 5 bases, leaving 18 bases of the junction unmatched. CDR3 DNA: TGTGCCAGCAGCAATCCACGCGGCGCGGGGGAACGAGATGAGCAGTTCTTC. This sequence encodes CASSNPRGAGERDEQFF.

The rearrangement joins TRBV25-1 to TRBJ2-1; 9 bases map to TRBD2. The germline CDR1 and CDR2 sequences are MGHDK and SYGVNS. V gave up 2 bases and J gave up 6 bases; unmatched junction bases: 5. This CDR3 contains 15 residues. The chain's CDR3 is CASSERLAGANEQFF. Here the CDR3 DNA reads TGTGCCAGCAGTGAACGGTTAGCGGGAGCCAATGAGCAGTTCTTC.

The chain recombines TRBV6-5 with TRBJ2-5; D not resolved. Germline V CDR1 and CDR2: MNHEY, SVGAGI. This CDR3 contains 14 residues. Trimming removed 6 bases at V and 5 bases at J, with 16 bases between. The CDR3: CASRGVAPEETQYF. The CDR3 coding sequence is TGTGCCAGCAGGGGTGTGGCCCCGGAGGAGACCCAGTACTTC.

As DNA, the CDR3 is TGCGCCAGCAGCTTGAGACTAGCGGGAGTGGGGAATGAGCAGTTCTTC. Its protein is CASSLRLAGVGNEQFF. The chain carries TRBV5-1 and TRBJ2-1, with 12 bases that match TRBD2. The germline gives CDR1 SGHRS, CDR2 YFSETQ. The CDR3 runs to 16 residues. The V segment lost 1 base and the J segment 7 bases; nucleotides outside the gene matches: 6. Complete variable domain (other parts from reference TRBV5-1 and TRBJ2-1): KAGVTQTPRYLIKTRGQQVTLSCSPISGHRSVSWYQQTPGQGLQFLFEYFSETQRNKGNFPGRFSGRQFSNSRSEMNVSTLELGDSALYLCASSLRLAGVGNEQFFGPGTRLTVL.

The chain is built from TRBV7-9 and TRBJ2-3; 9 bases map to TRBD1. V shed 7 bases and J 5 bases; nucleotides not matched to a gene: 7. CDR3 size: 14 residues. CDR1 is SEHNR and CDR2 is FQNEAQ in the germline V gene (reference sequence). Written as DNA, the CDR3 is TGTGCCAGCATCCGTACGGGACAGGGAGATACGCAGTATTTT. It yields the protein CASIRTGQGDTQYF.

This sequence joins TRBV9 and TRBJ1-1; D gene uncertain. The V end was cut by 1 base, the J end by 1 base, with 8 bases between. CDR1 and CDR2 (germline): SGDLS, YYNGEE. The CDR3 is 14 amino acids. CDR3 DNA sequence: TGTGCCAGCAGCGTATCCGGAAGGAACACTGAAGCTTTCTTT. Translating it yields CASSVSGRNTEAFF. Using reference TRBV9 and TRBJ1-1 for the parts outside the CDR3, the full variable domain is DSGVTQTPKHLITATGQRVTLRCSPRSGDLSVYWYQQSLDQGLQFLIQYYNGEERAKGNILERFSAQQFPDLHSELNLSSLELGDSALYFCASSVSGRNTEAFFGQGTRLTVV.

This clone was counted only a few times. V usage is TRBV10-2 and J usage is TRBJ1-1; the D is unclear. Germline loops: CDR1 WSHSY, CDR2 SAAADI. CDR3 size: 11 residues. V was cut by 7 bases and J by 8 bases, with 11 bases left in between. In DNA, the CDR3 is TGCGCCAGCACCCTTGCGGGGGAAGCTTTCTTT. Its protein is CASTLAGEAFF.

The chain combines TRBV30 with TRBJ1-4, with D perhaps matching TRBD1 (6 bases). From germline, CDR1 is GTSNPN and CDR2 SVGIG (reference sequence). CDR3 length: 10 amino acids. The V end lost 8 bases, the J end lost 6 bases, and 7 bases lay between the germline ends. The CDR3 here is CAGGDEKLFF. The CDR3 DNA is TGTGCCGGGGGCGATGAAAAACTGTTTTTT.

This clone appeared a single time. V and J are TRBV7-9 and TRBJ2-7, with TRBD2 matching over 10 bases. V was clipped by 0 bases and J by 9 bases; unmatched bases: 11. The CDR3 contains 16 residues. Germline loops: CDR1 SEHNR, CDR2 FQNEAQ (reference sequence). The DNA of the CDR3 is TGTGCCAGCAGCTTAGCATCTAGCGGGAGAGGGAAGGGGCAGTACTTC. Its protein product is CASSLASSGRGKGQYF.

This sequence joins TRBV10-3 and TRBJ2-7, with 9 nucleotides matching TRBD1. The length of the CDR3 is 14 residues. The junction had 5 bases not matched to a gene; V was cut back by 3 bases and J by 5 bases. CDR1 is ENHRY and CDR2 is SYGVKD in the germline V gene. The CDR3 reads CAISDRTGVHEQYF. In nucleotides, the CDR3 is TGTGCCATCAGTGACCGGACAGGGGTCCACGAGCAGTACTTC.

The chain combines TRBV4-1 with TRBJ2-5, with 7 bases that match TRBD1. Germline values: CDR1 MGHRA, CDR2 YSYEKL. This CDR3 has 16 residues. With V trimmed by 3 bases and J by 1 base, 8 bases remained unmatched. CDR3 in amino acids: CASSQGSGTAQETQYF. The CDR3 DNA is TGCGCCAGCAGCCAGGGTTCCGGGACAGCCCAAGAGACCCAGTACTTC.

This chain's CDR3 is CASSQVNQGIRETQYF. The DNA for the CDR3 is TGCGCCAGCAGCCAAGTTAATCAGGGGATACGCGAGACCCAGTACTTC. The chain employs TRBV4-3 and TRBJ2-5; TRBD1 is a possible D gene (6 bases). The CDR3 length is 16 residues. CDR1 is LGHNA, CDR2 YSLEER, per germline. V shed 1 base and J shed 5 bases, with 17 bases lying between them.